This T cell receptor (beta chain) was identified in a study of T-cell reconstitution after alpha-beta-depleted transplantation in children. This CDR3 is built from 17 residues. Trimming took off 3 bases at V and 0 bases at J, with 15 bases between the two ends. Germline V gives CDR1 KGHSH, CDR2 LQKENI. This clonotype was seen a few times. Preparation of the TCRbeta library used unique molecular identifiers. TCRdb reprocessed the PCR reads with MiXCR, giving one entry per CDR3 protein. The table has hundreds of thousands of distinct CDR3 sequences, roughly 15% seen once. The gene calls are TRBV18 and TRBJ1-5; D is undetermined. The source was PBMCs from the stem cell graft donor, collected from the stem cell graft. The sequence derives from a human donor who donated a stem cell graft to a child with acute myeloid leukemia. CDR3 nucleotide sequence: TGTGCCAGCTCACCTCGCCCTCTGGACGTTAGCAATCAGCCCCAGCATTTT. Encoded protein: CASSPRPLDVSNQPQHF.